This T cell receptor beta chain appears in the sequencing data of a study of cytomegalovirus exposure and HLA in healthy donors. Looking at the study overall: A preliminary data release comprised around 90 million unique TCRs obtained from HLA-typed donors.

The CDR3 runs 15 residues. Unmatched junction bases numbered 13, after V lost 7 bases and J lost 5 bases. The germline V gene encodes CDR1 MGHRA and CDR2 YSYEKL. This cohort consisted of healthy bone marrow donors. Whereas donors were nominally healthy upon sampling, unrecorded immune exposures were probable. Primers included in the PCR were 60 Vbeta and 13 Jbeta primers. Assay used: immunoSEQ multiplex PCR; TCRdb lists only in-frame clones, some missing. Of approximately 210,000 clones listed, roughly 87% are singletons. Study-wide results and caveats: Later genetic work tied a missense DCLRE1C variant to beta-chain V and J trimming.

As regards this clone: Its antigen is as yet unknown.

Sequencing was done on a sample of PBMCs. The sequence derives from a man aged 40-55 years in good health and CMV-seropositive. This chain uses TRBV4-1 with TRBJ2-7, with TRBD1 matching over 8 bases. This CDR3 reads CASTTVTGAQHEQYF. In DNA, the CDR3 is TGCGCCAGCACCACCGTGACAGGGGCGCAACACGAGCAGTACTTC.